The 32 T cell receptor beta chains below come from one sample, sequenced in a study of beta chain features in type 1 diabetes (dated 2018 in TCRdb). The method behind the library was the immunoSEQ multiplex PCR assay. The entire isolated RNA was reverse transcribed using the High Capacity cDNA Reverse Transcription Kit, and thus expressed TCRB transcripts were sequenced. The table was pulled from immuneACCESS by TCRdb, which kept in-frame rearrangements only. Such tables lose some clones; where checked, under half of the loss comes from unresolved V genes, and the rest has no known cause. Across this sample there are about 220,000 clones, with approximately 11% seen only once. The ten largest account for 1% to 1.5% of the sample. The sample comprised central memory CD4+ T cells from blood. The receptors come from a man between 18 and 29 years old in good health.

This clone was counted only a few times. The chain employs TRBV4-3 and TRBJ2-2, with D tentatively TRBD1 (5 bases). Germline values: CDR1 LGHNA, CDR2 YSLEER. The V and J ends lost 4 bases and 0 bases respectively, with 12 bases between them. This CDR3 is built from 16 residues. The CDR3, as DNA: TGCGCCAGCAGCCGGCAGAAGGGGCCGAACACCGGGGAGCTGTTTTTT. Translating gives CASSRQKGPNTGELFF.

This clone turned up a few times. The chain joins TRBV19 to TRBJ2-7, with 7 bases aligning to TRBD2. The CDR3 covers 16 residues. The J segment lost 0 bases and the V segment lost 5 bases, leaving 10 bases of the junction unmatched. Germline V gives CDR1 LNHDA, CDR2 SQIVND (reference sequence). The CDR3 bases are TGTGCCAGTAGTGCCGATCTAGCGGCGACCTCCTACGAGCAGTACTTC. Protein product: CASSADLAATSYEQYF.

The CDR3 coding sequence is TGTGCCAGCAGCTTAGTCCCCGAGACCCAGTACTTC. This sequence encodes CASSLVPETQYF. The chain employs TRBV7-6 and TRBJ2-5; D unclear. Germline V gene lookup returns CDR1 SGHVS and CDR2 FNYEAQ. V lost 1 base to trimming and J lost 5 bases, with 5 bases between them. The CDR3 contains 12 residues. Filled out from reference TRBV7-6 and TRBJ2-5, the complete variable domain reads GAGVSQSPRYKVTKRGQDVALRCDPISGHVSLYWYRQALGQGPEFLTYFNYEAQQDKSGLPNDRFSAERPEGSISTLTIQRTEQRDSAMYRCASSLVPETQYFGPGTRLLVL.

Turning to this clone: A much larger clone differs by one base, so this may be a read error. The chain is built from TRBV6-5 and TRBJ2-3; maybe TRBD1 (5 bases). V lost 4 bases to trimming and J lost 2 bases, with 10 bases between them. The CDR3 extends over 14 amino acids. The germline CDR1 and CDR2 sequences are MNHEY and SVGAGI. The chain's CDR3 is CASSSLGDTDTQYF. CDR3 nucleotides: TGTGCCAGCAGTTCTCTAGGGGACACAGATACGCAGTATTTT.

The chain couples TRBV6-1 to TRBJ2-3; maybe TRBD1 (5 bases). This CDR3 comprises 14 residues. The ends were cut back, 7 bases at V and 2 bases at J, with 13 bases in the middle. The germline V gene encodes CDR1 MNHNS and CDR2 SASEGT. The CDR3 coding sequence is TGTGCCAGCACCATCGACAGAAACACAGATACGCAGTATTTT. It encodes CASTIDRNTDTQYF.

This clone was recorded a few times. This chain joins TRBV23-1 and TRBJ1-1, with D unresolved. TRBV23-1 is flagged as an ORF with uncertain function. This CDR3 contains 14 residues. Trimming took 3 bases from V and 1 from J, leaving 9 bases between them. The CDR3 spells CASSQSPGNTEAFF. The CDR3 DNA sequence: TGCGCCAGCAGTCAGTCTCCAGGGAACACTGAAGCTTTCTTT.

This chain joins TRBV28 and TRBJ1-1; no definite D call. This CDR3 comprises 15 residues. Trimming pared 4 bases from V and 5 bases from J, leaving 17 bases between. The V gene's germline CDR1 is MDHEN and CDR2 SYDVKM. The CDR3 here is CASSSPRQVGTEAFF. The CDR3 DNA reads TGTGCCAGCAGTTCCCCCCGACAAGTGGGAACTGAAGCTTTCTTT.

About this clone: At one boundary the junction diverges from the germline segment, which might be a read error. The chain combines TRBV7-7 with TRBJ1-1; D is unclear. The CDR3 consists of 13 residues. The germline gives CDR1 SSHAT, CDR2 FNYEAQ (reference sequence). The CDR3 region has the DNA TGTGCTAGCAGCTTATCCCAGAACACTGAAGCTTTCTTT. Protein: CASSLSQNTEAFF.

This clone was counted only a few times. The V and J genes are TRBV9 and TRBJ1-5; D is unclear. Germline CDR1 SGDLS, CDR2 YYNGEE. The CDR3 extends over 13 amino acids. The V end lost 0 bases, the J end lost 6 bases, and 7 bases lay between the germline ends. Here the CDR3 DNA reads TGTGCCAGCAGCGTAGAACGGGGTCAGCCCCAGCATTTT. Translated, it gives CASSVERGQPQHF.

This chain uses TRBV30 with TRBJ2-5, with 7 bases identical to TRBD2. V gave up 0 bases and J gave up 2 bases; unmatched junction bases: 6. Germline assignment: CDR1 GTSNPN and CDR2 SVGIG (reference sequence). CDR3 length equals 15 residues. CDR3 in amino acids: CAWSVRAGRQETQYF. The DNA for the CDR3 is TGTGCCTGGAGTGTACGAGCGGGGAGACAAGAGACCCAGTACTTC.

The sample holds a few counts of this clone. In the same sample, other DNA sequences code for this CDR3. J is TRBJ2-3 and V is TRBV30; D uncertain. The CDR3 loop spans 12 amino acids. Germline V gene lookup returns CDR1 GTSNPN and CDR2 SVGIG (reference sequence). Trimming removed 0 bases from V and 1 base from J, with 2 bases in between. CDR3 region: CAWSVGTDTQYF. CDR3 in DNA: TGTGCCTGGAGTGTAGGCACAGATACGCAGTATTTT.

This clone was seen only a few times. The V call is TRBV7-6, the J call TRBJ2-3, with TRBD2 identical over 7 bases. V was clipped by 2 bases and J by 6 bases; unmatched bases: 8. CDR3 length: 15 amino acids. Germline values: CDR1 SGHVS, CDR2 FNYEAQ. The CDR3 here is CASSLPGRAADTQYF. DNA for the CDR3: TGTGCCAGCAGCTTACCGGGGAGGGCCGCGGATACGCAGTATTTT.

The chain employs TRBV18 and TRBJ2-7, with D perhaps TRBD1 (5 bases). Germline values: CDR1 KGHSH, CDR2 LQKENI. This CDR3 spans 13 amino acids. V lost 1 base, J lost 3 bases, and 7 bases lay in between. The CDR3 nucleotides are TGTGCCAGCTCACCACAGGGGCACTACGAGCAGTACTTC. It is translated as CASSPQGHYEQYF.

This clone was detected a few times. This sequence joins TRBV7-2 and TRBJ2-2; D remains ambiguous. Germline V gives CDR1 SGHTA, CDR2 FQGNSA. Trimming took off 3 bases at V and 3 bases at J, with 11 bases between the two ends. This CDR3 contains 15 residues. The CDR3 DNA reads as TGTGCCAGCAGCTTTATGACTTTTCACACCGGGGAGCTGTTTTTT. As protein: CASSFMTFHTGELFF.

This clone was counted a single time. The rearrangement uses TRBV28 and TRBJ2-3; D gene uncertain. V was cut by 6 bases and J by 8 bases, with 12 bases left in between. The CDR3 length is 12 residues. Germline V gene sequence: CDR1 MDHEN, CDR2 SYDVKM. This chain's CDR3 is CASRTNKGTQYF. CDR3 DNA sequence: TGTGCCAGCAGGACAAACAAGGGTACGCAGTATTTT.

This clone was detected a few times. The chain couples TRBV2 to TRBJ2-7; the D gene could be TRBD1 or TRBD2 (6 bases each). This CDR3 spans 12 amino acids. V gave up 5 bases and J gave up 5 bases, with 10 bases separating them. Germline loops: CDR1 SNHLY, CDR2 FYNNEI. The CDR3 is CASSPGANEQYF. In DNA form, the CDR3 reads TGTGCCAGCAGTCCGGGGGCGAACGAGCAGTACTTC.

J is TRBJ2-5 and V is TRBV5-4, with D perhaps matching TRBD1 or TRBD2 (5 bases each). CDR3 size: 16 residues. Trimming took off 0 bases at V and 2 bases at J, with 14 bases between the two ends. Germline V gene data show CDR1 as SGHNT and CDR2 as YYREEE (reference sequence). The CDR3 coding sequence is TGTGCCAGCAGCTTGGGGGGGAGTACGAATCAAGAGACCCAGTACTTC. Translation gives CASSLGGSTNQETQYF.

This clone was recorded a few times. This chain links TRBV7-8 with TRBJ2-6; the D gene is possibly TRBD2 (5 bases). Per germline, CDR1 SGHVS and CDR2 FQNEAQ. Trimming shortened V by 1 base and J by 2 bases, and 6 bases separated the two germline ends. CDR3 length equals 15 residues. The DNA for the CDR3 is TGTGCCAGCAGCTTAGGAGGGACTGGGGCCAACGTCCTGACTTTC. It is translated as CASSLGGTGANVLTF. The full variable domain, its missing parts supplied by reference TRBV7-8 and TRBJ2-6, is GAGVSQSPRYKVAKRGQDVALRCDPISGHVSLFWYQQALGQGPEFLTYFQNEAQLDKSGLPSDRFFAERPEGSVSTLKIQRTQQEDSAVYLCASSLGGTGANVLTFGAGSRLTVL.

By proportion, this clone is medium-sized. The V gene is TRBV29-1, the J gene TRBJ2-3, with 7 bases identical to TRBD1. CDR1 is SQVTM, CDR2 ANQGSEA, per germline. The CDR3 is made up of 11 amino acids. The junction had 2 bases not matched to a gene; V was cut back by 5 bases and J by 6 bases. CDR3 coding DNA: TGCAGCGTTTCGACAGGGGATACGCAGTATTTT. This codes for CSVSTGDTQYF.

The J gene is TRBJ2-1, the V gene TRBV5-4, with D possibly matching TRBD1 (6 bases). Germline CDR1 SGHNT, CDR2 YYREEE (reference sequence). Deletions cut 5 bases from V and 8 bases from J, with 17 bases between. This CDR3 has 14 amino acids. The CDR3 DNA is TGTGCCAGCAGTTGGGACCAGGGGAGTTATGAGCAGTTCTTC. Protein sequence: CASSWDQGSYEQFF.

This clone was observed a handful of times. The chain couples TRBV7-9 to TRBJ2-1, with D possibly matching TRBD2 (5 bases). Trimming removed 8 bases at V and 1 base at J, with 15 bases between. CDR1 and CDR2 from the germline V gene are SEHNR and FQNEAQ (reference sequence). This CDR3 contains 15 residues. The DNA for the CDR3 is TGTGCCAGCCTCCCCCGGGGTGGGTCCTACAATGAGCAGTTCTTC. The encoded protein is CASLPRGGSYNEQFF.

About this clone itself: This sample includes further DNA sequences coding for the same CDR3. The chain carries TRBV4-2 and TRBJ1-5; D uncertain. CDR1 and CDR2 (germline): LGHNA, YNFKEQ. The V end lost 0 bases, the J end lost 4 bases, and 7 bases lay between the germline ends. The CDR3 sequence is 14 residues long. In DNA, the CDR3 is TGTGCCAGCAGCCAAGATCGAGGAAATCAGCCCCAGCATTTT. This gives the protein CASSQDRGNQPQHF.

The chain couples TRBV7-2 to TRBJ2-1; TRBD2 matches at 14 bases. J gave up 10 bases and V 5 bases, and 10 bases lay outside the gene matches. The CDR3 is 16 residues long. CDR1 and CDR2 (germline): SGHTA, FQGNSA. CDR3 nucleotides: TGTGCCAGCAGCGCGGGACTAGCGGGAGTCGTATCCGAGCAGTTCTTC. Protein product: CASSAGLAGVVSEQFF.

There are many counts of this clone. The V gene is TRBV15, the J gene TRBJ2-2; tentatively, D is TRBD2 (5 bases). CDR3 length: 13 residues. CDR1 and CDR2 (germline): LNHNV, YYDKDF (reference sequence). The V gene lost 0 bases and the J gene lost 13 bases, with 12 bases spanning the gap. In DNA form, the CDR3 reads TGTGCCACCAGCAGAGACTCCGGCGGGTGGCTGTTTTTT. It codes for CATSRDSGGWLFF.

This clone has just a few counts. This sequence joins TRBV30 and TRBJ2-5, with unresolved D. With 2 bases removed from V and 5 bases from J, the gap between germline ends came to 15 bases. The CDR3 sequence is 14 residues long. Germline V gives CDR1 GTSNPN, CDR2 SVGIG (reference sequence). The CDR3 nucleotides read TGTGCCTGGAGTCCTACGGGTACTGGGGAGACCCAGTACTTC. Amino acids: CAWSPTGTGETQYF.

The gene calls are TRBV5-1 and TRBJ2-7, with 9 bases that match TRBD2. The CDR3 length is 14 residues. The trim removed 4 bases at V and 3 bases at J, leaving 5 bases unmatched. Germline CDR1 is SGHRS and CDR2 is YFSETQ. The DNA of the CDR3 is TGCGCCAGCAGCGTACCGACTAGCGGCTACGAGCAGTACTTC. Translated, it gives CASSVPTSGYEQYF.

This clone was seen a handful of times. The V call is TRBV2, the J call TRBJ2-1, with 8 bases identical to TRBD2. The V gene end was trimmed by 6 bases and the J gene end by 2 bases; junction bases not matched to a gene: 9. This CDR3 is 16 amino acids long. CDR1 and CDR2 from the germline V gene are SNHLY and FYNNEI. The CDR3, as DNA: TGTGCCAGCAGCTCAGCGCGCGGGGGGACCTACAATGAGCAGTTCTTC. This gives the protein CASSSARGGTYNEQFF.

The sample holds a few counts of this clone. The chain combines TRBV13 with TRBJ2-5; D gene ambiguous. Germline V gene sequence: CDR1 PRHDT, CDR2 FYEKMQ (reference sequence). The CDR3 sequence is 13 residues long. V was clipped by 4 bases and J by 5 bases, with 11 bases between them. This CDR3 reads CASSSLRQETQYF. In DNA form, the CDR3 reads TGTGCCAGCAGCTCCCTCCGGCAGGAGACCCAGTACTTC.

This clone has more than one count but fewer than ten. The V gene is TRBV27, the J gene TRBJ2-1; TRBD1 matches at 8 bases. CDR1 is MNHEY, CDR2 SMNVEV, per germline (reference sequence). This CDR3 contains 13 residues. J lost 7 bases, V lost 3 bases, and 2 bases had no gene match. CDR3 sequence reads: CASSFRQGNEQFF. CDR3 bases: TGTGCCAGCAGTTTTCGACAGGGGAATGAGCAGTTCTTC.

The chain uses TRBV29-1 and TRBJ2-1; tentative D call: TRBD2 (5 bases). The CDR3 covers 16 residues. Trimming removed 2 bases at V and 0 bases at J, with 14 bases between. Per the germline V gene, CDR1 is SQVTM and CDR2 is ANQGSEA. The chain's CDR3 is CSVEFGRASSYNEQFF. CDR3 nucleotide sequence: TGCAGCGTTGAATTTGGGCGGGCCAGCTCCTACAATGAGCAGTTCTTC.

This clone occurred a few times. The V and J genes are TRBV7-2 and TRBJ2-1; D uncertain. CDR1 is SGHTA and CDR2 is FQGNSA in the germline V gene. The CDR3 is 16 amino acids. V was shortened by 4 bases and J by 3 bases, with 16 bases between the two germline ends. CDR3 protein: CASSWARPTDYNEQFF. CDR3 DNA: TGTGCCAGCAGCTGGGCTAGGCCAACTGACTACAATGAGCAGTTCTTC. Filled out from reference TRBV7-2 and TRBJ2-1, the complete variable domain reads GAGVSQSPSNKVTEKGKDVELRCDPISGHTALYWYRQSLGQGLEFLIYFQGNSAPDKSGLPSDRFSAERTGGSVSTLTIQRTQQEDSAVYLCASSWARPTDYNEQFFGPGTRLTVL.

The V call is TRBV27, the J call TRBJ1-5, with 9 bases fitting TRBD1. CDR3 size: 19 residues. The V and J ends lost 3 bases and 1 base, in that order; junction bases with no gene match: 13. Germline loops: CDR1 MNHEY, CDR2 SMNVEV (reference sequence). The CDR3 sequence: CASSLGGGQGGQSNQPQHF. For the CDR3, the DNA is TGTGCCAGCAGTTTGGGTGGGGGACAGGGCGGACAGAGCAATCAGCCCCAGCATTTT.